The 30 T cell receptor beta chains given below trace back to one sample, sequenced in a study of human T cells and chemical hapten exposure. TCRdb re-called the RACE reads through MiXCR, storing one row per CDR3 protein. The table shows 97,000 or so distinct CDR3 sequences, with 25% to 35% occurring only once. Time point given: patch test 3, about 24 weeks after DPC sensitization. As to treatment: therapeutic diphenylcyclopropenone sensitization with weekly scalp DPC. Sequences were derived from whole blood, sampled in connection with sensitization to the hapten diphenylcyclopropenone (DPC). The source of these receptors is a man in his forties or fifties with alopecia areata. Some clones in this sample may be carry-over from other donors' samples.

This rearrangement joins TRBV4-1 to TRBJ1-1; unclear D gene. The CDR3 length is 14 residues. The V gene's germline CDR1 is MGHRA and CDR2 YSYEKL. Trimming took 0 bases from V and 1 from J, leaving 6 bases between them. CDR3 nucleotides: TGCGCCAGCAGCCAAGAGCAGGCGAACACTGAAGCTTTCTTT. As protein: CASSQEQANTEAFF.

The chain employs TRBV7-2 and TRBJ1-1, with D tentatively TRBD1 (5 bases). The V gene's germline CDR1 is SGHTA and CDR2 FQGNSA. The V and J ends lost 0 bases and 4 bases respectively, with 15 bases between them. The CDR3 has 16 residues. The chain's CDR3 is CASSLARWQGATEAFF. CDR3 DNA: TGTGCCAGCAGCTTAGCGCGGTGGCAGGGTGCCACTGAAGCTTTCTTT.

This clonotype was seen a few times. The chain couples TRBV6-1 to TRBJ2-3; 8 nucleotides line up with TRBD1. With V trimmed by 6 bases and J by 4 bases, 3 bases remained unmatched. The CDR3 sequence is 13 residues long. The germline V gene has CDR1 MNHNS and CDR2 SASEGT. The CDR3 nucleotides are TGTGCCAGCAGGGACAGGGTTTCAGATACGCAGTATTTT. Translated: CASRDRVSDTQYF.

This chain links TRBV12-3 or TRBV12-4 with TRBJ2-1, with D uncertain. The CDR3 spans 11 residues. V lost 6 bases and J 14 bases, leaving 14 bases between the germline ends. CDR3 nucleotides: TGTGCCAGCAGGTCGTCGGGTGGCAAGTTCTTC. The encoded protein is CASRSSGGKFF.

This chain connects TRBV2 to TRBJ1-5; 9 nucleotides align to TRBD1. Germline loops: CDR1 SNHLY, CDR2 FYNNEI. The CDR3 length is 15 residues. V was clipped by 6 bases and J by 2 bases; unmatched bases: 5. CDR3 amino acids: CASRGQGSGNQPQHF. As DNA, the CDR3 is TGTGCCAGCAGAGGACAGGGGTCGGGCAATCAGCCCCAGCATTTT. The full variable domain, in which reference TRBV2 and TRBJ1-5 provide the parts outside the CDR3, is EPEVTQTPSHQVTQMGQEVILRCVPISNHLYFYWYRQILGQKVEFLVSFYNNEISEKSEIFDDQFSVERPDGSNFTLKIRSTKLEDSAMYFCASRGQGSGNQPQHFGDGTRLSIL.

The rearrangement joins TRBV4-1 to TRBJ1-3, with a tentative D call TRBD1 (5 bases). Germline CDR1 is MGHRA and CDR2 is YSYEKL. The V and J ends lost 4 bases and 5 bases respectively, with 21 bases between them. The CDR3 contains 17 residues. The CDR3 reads CASSPDHGQGSRNTIYF. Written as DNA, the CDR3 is TGCGCCAGCAGCCCCGACCATGGGCAGGGATCTAGAAACACCATATATTTT.

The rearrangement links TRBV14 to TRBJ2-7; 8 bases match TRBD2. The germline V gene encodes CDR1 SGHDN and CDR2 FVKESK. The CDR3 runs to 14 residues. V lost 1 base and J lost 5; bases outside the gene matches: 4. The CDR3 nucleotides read TGTGCCAGCAGCCAAGCGGGAGGGCCAGACGAGCAGTACTTC. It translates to CASSQAGGPDEQYF.

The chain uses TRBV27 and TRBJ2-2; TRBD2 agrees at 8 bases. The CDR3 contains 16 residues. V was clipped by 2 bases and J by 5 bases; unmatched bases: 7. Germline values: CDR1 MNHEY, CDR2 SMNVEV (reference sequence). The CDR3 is CASSLLGAGDTGELFF. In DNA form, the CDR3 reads TGTGCCAGCAGTTTACTGGGAGCGGGAGATACCGGGGAGCTGTTTTTT.

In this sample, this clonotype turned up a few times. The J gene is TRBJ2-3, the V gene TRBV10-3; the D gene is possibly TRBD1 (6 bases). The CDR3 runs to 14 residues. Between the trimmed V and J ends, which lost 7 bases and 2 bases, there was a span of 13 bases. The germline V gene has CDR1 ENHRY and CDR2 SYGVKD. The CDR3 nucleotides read TGTGCCATCAATCCGGGACATTCCACAGATACGCAGTATTTT. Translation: CAINPGHSTDTQYF.

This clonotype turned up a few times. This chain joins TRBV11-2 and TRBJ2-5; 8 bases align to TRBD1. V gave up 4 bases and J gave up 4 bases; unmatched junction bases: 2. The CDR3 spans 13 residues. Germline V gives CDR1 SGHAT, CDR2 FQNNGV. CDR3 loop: CASSYGQGETQYF. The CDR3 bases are TGTGCCAGCAGCTACGGACAGGGAGAGACCCAGTACTTC.

DNA for the CDR3: TGTGCCAGTAGACCCCGGGACACTTATTCACCCCTCCACTTT. This translates into CASRPRDTYSPLHF. The J gene is TRBJ1-6, the V gene TRBV28; TRBD1 might be the D (6 bases). The length of the CDR3 is 14 residues. Trimming pared 9 bases from V and 8 bases from J, leaving 17 bases between. CDR1 is MDHEN, CDR2 SYDVKM, per germline.

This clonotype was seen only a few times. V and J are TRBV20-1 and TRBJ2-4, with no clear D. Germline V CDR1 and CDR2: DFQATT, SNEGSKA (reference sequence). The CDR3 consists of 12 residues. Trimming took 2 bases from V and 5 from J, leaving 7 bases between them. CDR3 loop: CSARFIQNIQYF. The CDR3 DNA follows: TGCAGTGCTAGATTTATACAAAACATTCAGTACTTC.

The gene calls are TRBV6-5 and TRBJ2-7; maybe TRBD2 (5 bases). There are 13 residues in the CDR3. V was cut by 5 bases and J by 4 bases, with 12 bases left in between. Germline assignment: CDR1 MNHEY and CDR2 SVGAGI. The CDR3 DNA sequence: TGTGCCAGCAGTCAGGAGGTCCCATACGAGCAGTACTTC. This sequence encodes CASSQEVPYEQYF.

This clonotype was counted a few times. The chain's CDR3 is CASSTQDRGLDTQYF. The CDR3 nucleotides read TGTGCCAGCAGTACACAAGACAGGGGTCTAGATACGCAGTATTTT. The V call is TRBV28, the J call TRBJ2-3, with TRBD1 identical over 8 bases. This CDR3 contains 15 residues. V lost 5 bases and J lost 5; bases outside the gene matches: 9. Per the germline V gene, CDR1 is MDHEN and CDR2 is SYDVKM.

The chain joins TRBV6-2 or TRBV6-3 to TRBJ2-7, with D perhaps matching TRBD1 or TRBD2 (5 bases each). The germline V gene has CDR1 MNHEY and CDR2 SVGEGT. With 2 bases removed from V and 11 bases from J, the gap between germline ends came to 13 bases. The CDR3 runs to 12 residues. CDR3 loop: CASSYVRGKEYF. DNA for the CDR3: TGTGCCAGCAGTTACGTCCGGGGCAAGGAGTACTTC.

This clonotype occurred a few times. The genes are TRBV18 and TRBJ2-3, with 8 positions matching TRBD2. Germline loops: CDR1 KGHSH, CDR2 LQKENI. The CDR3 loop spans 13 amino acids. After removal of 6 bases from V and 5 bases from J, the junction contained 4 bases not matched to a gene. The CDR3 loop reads CASSNLAGDTQYF. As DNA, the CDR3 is TGTGCCAGCTCGAACCTAGCGGGAGATACGCAGTATTTT.

CDR3 sequence reads: CASSSSPSSYNEQFF. The CDR3 coding sequence is TGTGCCAGCAGCTCATCGCCTAGCTCCTACAATGAGCAGTTCTTC. The chain employs TRBV7-9 and TRBJ2-1; D remains ambiguous. V was clipped by 4 bases and J by 0 bases, with 10 bases between them. CDR1 and CDR2 from the germline V gene are SEHNR and FQNEAQ (reference sequence). This CDR3 contains 15 residues.

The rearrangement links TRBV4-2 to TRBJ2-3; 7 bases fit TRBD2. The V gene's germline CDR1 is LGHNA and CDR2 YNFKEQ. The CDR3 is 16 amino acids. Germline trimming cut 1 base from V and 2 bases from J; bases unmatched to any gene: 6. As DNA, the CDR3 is TGTGCCAGCAGCCAAGTGCCTAGCGGAGACACAGATACGCAGTATTTT. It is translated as CASSQVPSGDTDTQYF.

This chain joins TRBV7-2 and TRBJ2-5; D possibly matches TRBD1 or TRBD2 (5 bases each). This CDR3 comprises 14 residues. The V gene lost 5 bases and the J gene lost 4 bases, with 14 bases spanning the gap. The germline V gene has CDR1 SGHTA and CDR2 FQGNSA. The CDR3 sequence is CASSGGWSRETQYF. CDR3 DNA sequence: TGTGCCAGCAGCGGGGGATGGTCGAGAGAGACCCAGTACTTC.

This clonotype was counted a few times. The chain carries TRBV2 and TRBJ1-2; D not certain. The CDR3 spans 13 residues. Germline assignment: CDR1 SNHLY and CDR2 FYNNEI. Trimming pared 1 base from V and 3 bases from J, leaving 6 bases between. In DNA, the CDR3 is TGTGCCAGCAGTGAAGGGACCGACTATGGCTACACCTTC. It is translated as CASSEGTDYGYTF.

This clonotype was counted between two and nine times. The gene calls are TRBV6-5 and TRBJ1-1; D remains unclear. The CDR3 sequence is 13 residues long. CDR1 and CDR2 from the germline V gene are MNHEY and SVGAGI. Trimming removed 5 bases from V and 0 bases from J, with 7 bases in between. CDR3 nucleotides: TGTGCCAGCAGTACCCAGCTGAACACTGAAGCTTTCTTT. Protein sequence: CASSTQLNTEAFF.

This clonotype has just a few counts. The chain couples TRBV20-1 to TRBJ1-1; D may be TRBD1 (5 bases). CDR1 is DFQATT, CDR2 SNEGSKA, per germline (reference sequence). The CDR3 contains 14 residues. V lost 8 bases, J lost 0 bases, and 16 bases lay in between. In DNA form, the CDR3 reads TGCAGTAATCCGGGACCCCGGATGAACACTGAAGCTTTCTTT. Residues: CSNPGPRMNTEAFF.

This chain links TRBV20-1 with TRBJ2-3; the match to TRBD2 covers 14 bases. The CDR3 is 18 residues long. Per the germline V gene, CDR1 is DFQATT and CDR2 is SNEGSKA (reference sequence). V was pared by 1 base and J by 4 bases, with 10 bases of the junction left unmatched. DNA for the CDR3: TGCAGTGCTAGAGGACCACGTGGACTAGCGGGAGGTGCAGATACGCAGTATTTT. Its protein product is CSARGPRGLAGGADTQYF.

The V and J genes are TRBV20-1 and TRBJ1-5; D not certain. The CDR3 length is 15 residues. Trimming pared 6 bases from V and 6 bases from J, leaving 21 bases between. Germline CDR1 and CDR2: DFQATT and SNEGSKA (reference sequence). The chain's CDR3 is CSAPPAGKSIQPQHF. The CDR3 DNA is TGCAGTGCCCCCCCCGCGGGTAAATCTATTCAGCCCCAGCATTTT.

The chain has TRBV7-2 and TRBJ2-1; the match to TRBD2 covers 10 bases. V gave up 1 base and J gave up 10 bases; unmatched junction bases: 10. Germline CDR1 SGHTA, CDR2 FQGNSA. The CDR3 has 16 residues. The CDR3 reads CASSLVGSGRVREQFF. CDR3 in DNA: TGTGCCAGCAGCTTAGTGGGGAGCGGGAGGGTTCGGGAGCAGTTCTTC.

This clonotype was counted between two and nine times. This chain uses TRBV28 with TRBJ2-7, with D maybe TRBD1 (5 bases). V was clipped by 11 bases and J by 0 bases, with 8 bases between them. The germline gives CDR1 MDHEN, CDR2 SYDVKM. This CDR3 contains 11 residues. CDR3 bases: TGTGCCCCACAGGTCTCCTACGAGCAGTACTTC. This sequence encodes CAPQVSYEQYF.

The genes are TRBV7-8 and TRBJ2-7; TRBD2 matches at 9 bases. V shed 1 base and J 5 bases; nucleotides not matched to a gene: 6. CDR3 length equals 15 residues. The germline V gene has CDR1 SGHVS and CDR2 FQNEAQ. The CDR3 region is CASSLDVSGSHEQYF. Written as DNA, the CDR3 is TGTGCCAGCAGCTTAGATGTTAGCGGGAGCCACGAGCAGTACTTC.

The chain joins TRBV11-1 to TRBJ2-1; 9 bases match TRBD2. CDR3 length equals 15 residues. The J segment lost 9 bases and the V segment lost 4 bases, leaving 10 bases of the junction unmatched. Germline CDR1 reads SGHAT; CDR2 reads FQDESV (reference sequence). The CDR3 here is CASSSGTSTIGEQFF. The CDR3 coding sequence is TGTGCCAGCAGCTCCGGGACTAGCACCATTGGTGAGCAGTTCTTC.

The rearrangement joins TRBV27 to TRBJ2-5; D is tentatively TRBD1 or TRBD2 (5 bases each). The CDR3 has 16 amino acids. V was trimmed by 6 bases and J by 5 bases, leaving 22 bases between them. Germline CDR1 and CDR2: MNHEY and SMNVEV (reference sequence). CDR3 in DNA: TGTGCCAGCAGCACAAAAGGGACGGAGTATTGCGAGACCCAGTACTTC. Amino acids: CASSTKGTEYCETQYF.

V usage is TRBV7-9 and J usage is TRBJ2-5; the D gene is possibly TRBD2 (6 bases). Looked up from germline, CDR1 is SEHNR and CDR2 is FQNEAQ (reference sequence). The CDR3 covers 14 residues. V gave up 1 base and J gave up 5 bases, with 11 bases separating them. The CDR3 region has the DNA TGTGCCAGCAGCTTAGGCGGGAATCGTGAGACCCAGTACTTC. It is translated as CASSLGGNRETQYF.